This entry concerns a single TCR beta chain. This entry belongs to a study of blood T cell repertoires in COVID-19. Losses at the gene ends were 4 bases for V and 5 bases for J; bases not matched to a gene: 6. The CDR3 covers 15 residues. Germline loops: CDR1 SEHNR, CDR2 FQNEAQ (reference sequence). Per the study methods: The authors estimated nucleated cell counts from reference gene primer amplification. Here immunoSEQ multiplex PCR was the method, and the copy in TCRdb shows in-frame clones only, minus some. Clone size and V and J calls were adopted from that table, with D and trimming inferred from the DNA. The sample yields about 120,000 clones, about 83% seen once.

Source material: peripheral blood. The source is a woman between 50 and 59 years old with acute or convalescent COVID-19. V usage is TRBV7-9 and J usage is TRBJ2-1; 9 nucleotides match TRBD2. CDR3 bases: TGTGCCAGCAGCTCGCGGGGGGGATCGAACAATGAGCAGTTCTTC. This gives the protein CASSSRGGSNNEQFF. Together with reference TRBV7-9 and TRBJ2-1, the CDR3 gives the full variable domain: DTGVSQNPRHKITKRGQNVTFRCDPISEHNRLYWYRQTLGQGPEFLTYFQNEAQLEKSRLLSDRFSAERPKGSFSTLEIQRTEQGDSAMYLCASSSRGGSNNEQFFGPGTRLTVL.